The 28 T cell receptor beta chains given below trace back to one sample, sequenced in a study of cytomegalovirus exposure and HLA in healthy donors. This PCR relied on a set of 60 Vbeta primers and 13 Jbeta primers. Assay used: immunoSEQ multiplex PCR; TCRdb lists only in-frame clones, some missing. The sample has 130,000 to 150,000 clones; around 79% are singletons. Sequenced sample: PBMCs. The receptors stem from a woman between 35 and 50 years old in good health and CMV-seropositive.

The gene calls are TRBV7-9 and TRBJ1-4; tentative D call: TRBD1 (5 bases). V gave up 4 bases and J gave up 5 bases, with 17 bases separating them. This CDR3 comprises 16 residues. Germline CDR1 reads SEHNR; CDR2 reads FQNEAQ (reference sequence). For the CDR3, the DNA is TGTGCCAGCAGCTCCACCGGACAAAGTAGGAATGAAAAACTGTTTTTT. This sequence encodes CASSSTGQSRNEKLFF.

The chain is built from TRBV11-2 and TRBJ2-1; 9 nucleotides line up with TRBD2. This CDR3 has 15 residues. Germline V gene lookup returns CDR1 SGHAT and CDR2 FQNNGV. Trimming removed 5 bases from V and 6 bases from J; junction bases left unmatched: 8. The CDR3: CASSVLRAGGNEQFF. DNA of the CDR3: TGTGCCAGCAGCGTGCTAAGAGCGGGGGGCAATGAGCAGTTCTTC.

The rearrangement joins TRBV2 to TRBJ2-2; D is perhaps TRBD1 (6 bases). V lost 6 bases, J lost 13 bases, and 18 bases lay in between. CDR3 length equals 13 residues. The V gene's germline CDR1 is SNHLY and CDR2 FYNNEI. The CDR3 DNA sequence: TGTGCCAGCAGGGATGAACAGGGTTTTCCGCTGTTTTTT. It codes for CASRDEQGFPLFF.

This clone turned up a few times. The rearrangement joins TRBV11-2 to TRBJ2-7; D remains unclear. Germline V gives CDR1 SGHAT, CDR2 FQNNGV. The ends were cut back, 0 bases at V and 7 bases at J, with 16 bases in the middle. The CDR3 sequence is 15 residues long. The chain's CDR3 is CASSLEATPSWEQYF. The CDR3 nucleotides read TGTGCCAGCAGCTTAGAAGCCACTCCGTCGTGGGAGCAGTACTTC.

The sample holds one count of this clone. This sequence joins TRBV5-1 and TRBJ1-4, with TRBD1 matching over 7 bases. V was clipped by 4 bases and J by 0 bases; unmatched bases: 3. The CDR3 has 15 residues. The germline gives CDR1 SGHRS, CDR2 YFSETQ. In DNA form, the CDR3 reads TGCGCCAGCAGCCCGGGACAGACAACTAATGAAAAACTGTTTTTT. As protein: CASSPGQTTNEKLFF.

This rearrangement joins TRBV5-1 to TRBJ1-5; maybe TRBD1 (5 bases). Germline values: CDR1 SGHRS, CDR2 YFSETQ. CDR3 length: 14 residues. Trimming removed 0 bases from V and 2 bases from J, with 6 bases in between. CDR3 loop: CASSLAGGNQPQHF. CDR3 sequence (DNA): TGCGCCAGCAGCTTGGCGGGGGGCAATCAGCCCCAGCATTTT.

This chain uses TRBV2 with TRBJ2-2; D is uncertain. V was pared by 2 bases and J by 0 bases, with 7 bases between. This CDR3 has 15 residues. CDR1 and CDR2 (germline): SNHLY, FYNNEI. CDR3 in DNA: TGTGCCAGCAGTGAACTGCTATCGAACACCGGGGAGCTGTTTTTT. This codes for CASSELLSNTGELFF.

The chain recombines TRBV2 with TRBJ2-1, with TRBD2 identical over 13 bases. The CDR3 is 17 residues long. V lost 3 bases to trimming and J lost 2 bases; unmatched junction nucleotides: 4. CDR1 and CDR2 (germline): SNHLY, FYNNEI. The CDR3 region is CASSEGLAGPTYNEQFF. The CDR3 region has the DNA TGTGCCAGCAGTGAGGGACTAGCGGGACCTACCTACAATGAGCAGTTCTTC.

The chain couples TRBV11-3 to TRBJ2-2; no firm D call. CDR1 and CDR2 (germline): SGHNT, YENEEA. Trimming removed 1 base from V and 4 bases from J, with 7 bases in between. This CDR3 region has 14 residues. The CDR3 nucleotides are TGTGCCAGCAGCTTAGGTCAGATCACCGGGGAGCTGTTTTTT. Its translation is CASSLGQITGELFF.

This chain links TRBV7-3 with TRBJ2-7; tentative D call: TRBD1 (6 bases). CDR3 length: 15 amino acids. Germline V gene sequence: CDR1 SGHTA, CDR2 FQGTGA. Between the trimmed V and J ends, which lost 0 bases and 2 bases, there was a span of 11 bases. Here the CDR3 reads CASSLTDRLTYEQYF. The DNA of the CDR3 is TGTGCCAGCAGCTTAACCGACAGGTTAACCTACGAGCAGTACTTC. Full variable domain (missing parts from reference TRBV7-3 and TRBJ2-7): GAGVSQTPSNKVTEKGKYVELRCDPISGHTALYWYRQSLGQGPEFLIYFQGTGAADDSGLPNDRFFAVRPEGSVSTLKIQRTERGDSAVYLCASSLTDRLTYEQYFGPGTRLTVT.

CDR3 bases: TGTGCCAGTAGTACGGGACAGACCACCGGGGAGCTGTTTTTT. Protein sequence: CASSTGQTTGELFF. The chain is built from TRBV19 and TRBJ2-2; TRBD1 matches at 7 bases. The germline V gene encodes CDR1 LNHDA and CDR2 SQIVND (reference sequence). CDR3 size: 14 residues. The ends lost 4 bases at V and 4 bases at J; junction bases unmatched: 3.

This clone was found a few times. The chain joins TRBV29-1 to TRBJ1-5, with a tentative D call TRBD1 (6 bases). Germline V CDR1 and CDR2: SQVTM, ANQGSEA. Trimming took off 6 bases at V and 3 bases at J, with 12 bases between the two ends. The CDR3 sequence is 13 residues long. CDR3 sequence: CSVSRDTNQPQHF. CDR3 bases: TGCAGCGTGAGCCGGGACACCAATCAGCCCCAGCATTTT.

The chain recombines TRBV6-5 with TRBJ1-1; D unresolved. In germline, CDR1 is MNHEY, CDR2 SVGAGI. CDR3 length: 13 residues. V lost 6 bases and J lost 0, with 8 bases in between. This CDR3 reads CASSNVVNTEAFF. In DNA form, the CDR3 reads TGTGCCAGCAGCAACGTAGTGAACACTGAAGCTTTCTTT.

The chain has TRBV5-4 and TRBJ1-1; D call uncertain. Trimming shortened V by 4 bases and J by 1 base, and 14 bases separated the two germline ends. Per germline, CDR1 SGHNT and CDR2 YYREEE (reference sequence). The CDR3 length is 15 residues. The CDR3 DNA reads TGTGCCAGCAGCCCGGAGTCGTTTTGGAACACTGAAGCTTTCTTT. Its protein product is CASSPESFWNTEAFF.

The genes are TRBV6-1 and TRBJ1-2; TRBD1 is a possible D gene (5 bases). Germline CDR1 MNHNS, CDR2 SASEGT. The length of the CDR3 is 14 residues. Trimming cost V 4 bases and J 5 bases, with 14 bases left between them. The CDR3 region has the DNA TGTGCCAGCAGTGCCTTTTGGGCAGGGTATGGCTACACCTTC. This sequence encodes CASSAFWAGYGYTF.

The V call is TRBV7-6, the J call TRBJ1-2; perhaps TRBD1 as D (5 bases). The CDR3 has 16 amino acids. Trimming took off 5 bases at V and 6 bases at J, with 22 bases between the two ends. Germline V CDR1 and CDR2: SGHVS, FNYEAQ. CDR3: CASSAGLTSLDDGYTF. CDR3 nucleotide sequence: TGTGCCAGCAGCGCGGGACTGACTAGCTTAGATGATGGCTACACCTTC.

The chain has TRBV2 and TRBJ2-1, with 7 bases matching TRBD2. Germline V CDR1 and CDR2: SNHLY, FYNNEI. With 6 bases clipped from V and 1 base from J, the junction kept 3 bases outside the gene matches. The CDR3 runs 14 residues. The CDR3 DNA follows: TGTGCCAGCAGCCCGCGGGGGTCCTACAATGAGCAGTTCTTC. This sequence encodes CASSPRGSYNEQFF.

In its sample, this clone was seen many times. The rearrangement links TRBV5-6 to TRBJ1-1; TRBD1 matches 10 bases. The germline V gene has CDR1 SGHDT and CDR2 YYEEEE. Trimming took 4 bases from V and 0 from J; bases not matched to a gene: 6. The length of the CDR3 is 16 residues. The CDR3 DNA follows: TGTGCCAGCAGCCAGGACAGGGGGAGAATGAACACTGAAGCTTTCTTT. It is translated as CASSQDRGRMNTEAFF.

A few counts support this clone. The chain has TRBV5-1 and TRBJ2-3; no definite D call. This CDR3 is built from 13 residues. Germline V lookup: CDR1 SGHRS, CDR2 YFSETQ. V shed 1 base and J shed 4 bases, with 7 bases lying between them. The CDR3 here is CASSLIPADTQYF. As DNA, the CDR3 is TGCGCCAGCAGCTTGATACCAGCAGATACGCAGTATTTT.

The chain combines TRBV10-3 with TRBJ2-1; TRBD2 matches at 15 bases. V trimming: 3 bases; J trimming: 8 bases; junction bases outside the gene matches: 2. The length of the CDR3 is 15 residues. CDR1 and CDR2 from the germline V gene are ENHRY and SYGVKD. This CDR3 is CAISDRTSGGDEQFF. The CDR3 DNA is TGTGCCATCAGTGATCGGACTAGCGGGGGGGATGAGCAGTTCTTC.

The chain combines TRBV5-1 with TRBJ1-1, with 9 bases that match TRBD1. CDR1 and CDR2 (germline): SGHRS, YFSETQ. The junction had 7 bases not matched to a gene; V was cut back by 2 bases and J by 5 bases. The CDR3 runs to 15 residues. The CDR3 nucleotides read TGCGCCAGCAGCTTACAGGGGGCAAGGGGTACTGAAGCTTTCTTT. Translating gives CASSLQGARGTEAFF.

The chain joins TRBV5-1 to TRBJ1-3; perhaps TRBD1 as D (6 bases). CDR1 and CDR2 from the germline V gene are SGHRS and YFSETQ. With 3 bases removed from V and 0 bases from J, the gap between germline ends came to 16 bases. The CDR3 spans 17 residues. The DNA of the CDR3 is TGCGCCAGCAGCTCCACAGGGAACACCCACTCTGGAAACACCATATATTTT. Amino acids: CASSSTGNTHSGNTIYF.

About this clone: Other DNA variants within this sample encode the same CDR3. This rearrangement joins TRBV6-1 to TRBJ1-2, with D possibly TRBD1 on 5 matching bases. CDR3 length: 15 amino acids. V gave up 3 bases and J gave up 9 bases, with 20 bases separating them. CDR1 is MNHNS, CDR2 SASEGT, per germline. CDR3 sequence reads: CASSEAPLAGSSYTF. In nucleotides, the CDR3 is TGTGCCAGCAGTGAGGCCCCCCTGGCAGGGTCAAGCTACACCTTC.

For this clone: Other DNA variants within this sample encode the same CDR3. This chain uses TRBV5-6 with TRBJ2-3, with 12 positions matching TRBD2. The trim removed 4 bases at V and 5 bases at J, leaving 5 bases unmatched. Germline values: CDR1 SGHDT, CDR2 YYEEEE. This CDR3 contains 15 residues. The DNA of the CDR3 is TGTGCCAGCAGCATACTAGCGGGGGGCATAGATACGCAGTATTTT. It encodes CASSILAGGIDTQYF. Full variable domain (outside the CDR3, taken from reference TRBV5-6 and TRBJ2-3): DAGVTQSPTHLIKTRGQQVTLRCSPKSGHDTVSWYQQALGQGPQFIFQYYEEEERQRGNFPDRFSGHQFPNYSSELNVNALLLGDSALYLCASSILAGGIDTQYFGPGTRLTVL.

J is TRBJ1-1 and V is TRBV7-2; D gene ambiguous. V was trimmed by 3 bases and J by 1 base, leaving 6 bases between them. From germline, CDR1 is SGHTA and CDR2 FQGNSA. The CDR3 has 13 residues. This CDR3 reads CASSFSWNTEAFF. The CDR3 DNA reads TGTGCCAGCAGCTTTTCTTGGAACACTGAAGCTTTCTTT.

The rearrangement uses TRBV11-2 and TRBJ2-7; 9 nucleotides line up with TRBD1. CDR3 size: 14 residues. Trimming at V came to 2 bases and at J to 6 bases, leaving 5 bases not matched to a gene. Germline CDR1 reads SGHAT; CDR2 reads FQNNGV. The CDR3 DNA is TGTGCCAGCAGCTTATGGGGGACAGGGACCGAGCAGTACTTC. This encodes CASSLWGTGTEQYF.

The V call is TRBV11-2, the J call TRBJ1-2; TRBD1 is a possible D gene (5 bases). Germline CDR1 reads SGHAT; CDR2 reads FQNNGV. Trimming left V 0 bases short and J 2 bases short, with 10 bases between. This CDR3 has 15 amino acids. CDR3 amino acids: CASSLDPGGNYGYTF. Written as DNA, the CDR3 is TGTGCCAGCAGCTTAGACCCCGGGGGGAACTATGGCTACACCTTC. The entire variable domain, with the rest obtained from reference TRBV11-2 and TRBJ1-2, is as follows: EAGVAQSPRYKIIEKRQSVAFWCNPISGHATLYWYQQILGQGPKLLIQFQNNGVVDDSQLPKDRFSAERLKGVDSTLKIQPAKLEDSAVYLCASSLDPGGNYGYTFGSGTRLTVV.

J is TRBJ1-4 and V is TRBV5-1, with D perhaps matching TRBD1 (6 bases). The CDR3 covers 14 residues. Trimming took 0 bases from V and 8 from J, leaving 11 bases between them. Germline V CDR1 and CDR2: SGHRS, YFSETQ. CDR3 sequence: CASSLGGLDEKLFF. CDR3 bases: TGCGCCAGCAGCTTGGGGGGGCTGGACGAAAAACTGTTTTTT. The variable domain in full, completed from reference TRBV5-1 and TRBJ1-4, reads KAGVTQTPRYLIKTRGQQVTLSCSPISGHRSVSWYQQTPGQGLQFLFEYFSETQRNKGNFPGRFSGRQFSNSRSEMNVSTLELGDSALYLCASSLGGLDEKLFFGSGTQLSVL.